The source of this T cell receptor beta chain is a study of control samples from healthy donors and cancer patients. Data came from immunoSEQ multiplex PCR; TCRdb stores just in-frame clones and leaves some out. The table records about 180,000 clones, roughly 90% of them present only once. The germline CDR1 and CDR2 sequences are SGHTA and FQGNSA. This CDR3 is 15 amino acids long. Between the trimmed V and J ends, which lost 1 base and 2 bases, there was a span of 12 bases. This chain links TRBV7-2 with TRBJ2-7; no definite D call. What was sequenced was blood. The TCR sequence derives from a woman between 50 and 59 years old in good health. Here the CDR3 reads CASSLGGSPTYEQYF. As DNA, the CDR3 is TGTGCCAGCAGCTTAGGGGGATCTCCGACCTACGAGCAGTACTTC.